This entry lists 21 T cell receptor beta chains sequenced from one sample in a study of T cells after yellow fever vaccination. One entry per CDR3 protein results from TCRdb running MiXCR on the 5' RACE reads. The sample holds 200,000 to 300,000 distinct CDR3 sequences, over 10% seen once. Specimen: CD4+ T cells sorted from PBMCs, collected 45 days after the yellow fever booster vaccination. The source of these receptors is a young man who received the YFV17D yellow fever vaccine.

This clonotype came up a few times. CDR3 sequence reads: CASGQGYENGELFF. The DNA of the CDR3 is TGTGCCAGCGGGCAGGGCTACGAGAACGGGGAGCTGTTTTTT. The chain uses TRBV7-2 and TRBJ2-2; the D gene is possibly TRBD1 (5 bases). Germline CDR1 SGHTA, CDR2 FQGNSA. The CDR3 extends over 14 amino acids. V was cut by 8 bases and J by 7 bases, with 17 bases left in between.

Written as DNA, the CDR3 is TGTGCCAGCAGCCAAGTCTTCCATGAGCAGTTCTTC. It translates to CASSQVFHEQFF. The chain uses TRBV3-1 and TRBJ2-1; D ambiguous. This CDR3 region has 12 residues. Germline CDR1 reads LGHDT; CDR2 reads YNNKEL (reference sequence). V shed 1 base and J shed 8 bases, with 6 bases lying between them.

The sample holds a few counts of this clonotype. CDR3 protein: CASSQKRLSGSWITGELFF. The CDR3 DNA follows: TGCGCCAGCAGCCAGAAGAGACTTAGCGGGAGTTGGATCACCGGGGAGCTGTTTTTT. V usage is TRBV4-3 and J usage is TRBJ2-2; 9 positions agree with TRBD2. CDR1 and CDR2 from the germline V gene are LGHNA and YSLEER. The CDR3 loop spans 19 amino acids. The trim removed 3 bases at V and 4 bases at J, leaving 15 bases unmatched.

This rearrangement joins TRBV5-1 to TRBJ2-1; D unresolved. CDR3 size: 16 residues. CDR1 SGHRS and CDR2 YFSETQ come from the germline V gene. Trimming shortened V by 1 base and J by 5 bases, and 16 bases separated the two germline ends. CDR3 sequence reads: CASSLLGPPFDNEQFF. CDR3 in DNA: TGCGCCAGCAGCTTGTTAGGACCCCCCTTCGACAATGAGCAGTTCTTC. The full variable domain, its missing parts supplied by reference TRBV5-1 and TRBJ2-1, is KAGVTQTPRYLIKTRGQQVTLSCSPISGHRSVSWYQQTPGQGLQFLFEYFSETQRNKGNFPGRFSGRQFSNSRSEMNVSTLELGDSALYLCASSLLGPPFDNEQFFGPGTRLTVL.

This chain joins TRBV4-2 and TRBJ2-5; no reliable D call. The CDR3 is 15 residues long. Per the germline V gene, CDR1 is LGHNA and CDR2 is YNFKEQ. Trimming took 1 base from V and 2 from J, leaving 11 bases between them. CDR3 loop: CASSQAGTSQETQYF. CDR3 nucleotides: TGTGCCAGCAGCCAAGCGGGCACATCTCAAGAGACCCAGTACTTC.

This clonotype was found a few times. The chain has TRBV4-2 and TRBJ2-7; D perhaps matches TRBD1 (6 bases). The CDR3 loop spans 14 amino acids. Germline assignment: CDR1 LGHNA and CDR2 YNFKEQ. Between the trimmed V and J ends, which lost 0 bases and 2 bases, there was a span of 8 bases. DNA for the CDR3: TGTGCCAGCAGCCAAGAACAGGGACCCTACGAGCAGTACTTC. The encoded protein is CASSQEQGPYEQYF.

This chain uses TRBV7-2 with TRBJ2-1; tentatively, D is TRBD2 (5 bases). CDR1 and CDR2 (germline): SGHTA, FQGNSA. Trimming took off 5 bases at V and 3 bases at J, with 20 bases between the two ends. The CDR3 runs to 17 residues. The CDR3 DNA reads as TGTGCCAGCAGCCGAAACCCCGCGGGCGTGTACTACAATGAGCAGTTCTTC. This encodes CASSRNPAGVYYNEQFF.

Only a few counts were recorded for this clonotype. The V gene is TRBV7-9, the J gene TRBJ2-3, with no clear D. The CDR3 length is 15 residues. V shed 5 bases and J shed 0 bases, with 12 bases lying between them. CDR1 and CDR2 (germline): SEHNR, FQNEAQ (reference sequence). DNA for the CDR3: TGTGCCAGCAGCCCCCACTACCGAAGCACAGATACGCAGTATTTT. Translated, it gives CASSPHYRSTDTQYF.

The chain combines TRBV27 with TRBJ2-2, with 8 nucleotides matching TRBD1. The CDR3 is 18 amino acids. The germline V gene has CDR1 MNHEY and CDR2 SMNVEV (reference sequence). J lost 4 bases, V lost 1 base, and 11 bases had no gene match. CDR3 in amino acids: CASSLLRGTGTLTGELFF. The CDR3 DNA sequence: TGTGCCAGCAGTTTATTGAGAGGGACAGGAACTCTCACCGGGGAGCTGTTTTTT.

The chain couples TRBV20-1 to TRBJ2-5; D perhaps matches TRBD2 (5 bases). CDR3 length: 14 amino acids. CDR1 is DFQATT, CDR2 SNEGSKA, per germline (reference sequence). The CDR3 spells CRPESSGLQETQYF. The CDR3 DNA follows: TGCAGACCCGAGTCGTCGGGATTACAAGAGACCCAGTACTTC.

CDR3 residues: CASRGTVAYTEAFF. CDR3 in DNA: TGTGCCAGCAGGGGGACAGTCGCGTACACTGAAGCTTTCTTT. The chain recombines TRBV5-5 with TRBJ1-1; 7 nucleotides agree with TRBD1. V lost 5 bases and J lost 3; bases outside the gene matches: 7. Germline loops: CDR1 SGHKS, CDR2 YYEKEE (reference sequence). The CDR3 loop spans 14 amino acids.

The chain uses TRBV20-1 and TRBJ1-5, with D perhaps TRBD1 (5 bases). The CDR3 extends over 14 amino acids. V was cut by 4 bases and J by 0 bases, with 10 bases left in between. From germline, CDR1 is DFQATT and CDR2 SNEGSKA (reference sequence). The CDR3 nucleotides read TGCAGTGCTACCAGGGCGGATAGCAATCAGCCCCAGCATTTT. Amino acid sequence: CSATRADSNQPQHF.

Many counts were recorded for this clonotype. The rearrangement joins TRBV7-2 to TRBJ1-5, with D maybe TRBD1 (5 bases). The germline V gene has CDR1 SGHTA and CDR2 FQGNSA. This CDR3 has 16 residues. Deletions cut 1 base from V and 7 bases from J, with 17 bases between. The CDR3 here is CASSLGGEGSGQPQHF. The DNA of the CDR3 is TGTGCCAGCAGCTTAGGAGGGGAAGGTTCCGGGCAGCCCCAGCATTTT.

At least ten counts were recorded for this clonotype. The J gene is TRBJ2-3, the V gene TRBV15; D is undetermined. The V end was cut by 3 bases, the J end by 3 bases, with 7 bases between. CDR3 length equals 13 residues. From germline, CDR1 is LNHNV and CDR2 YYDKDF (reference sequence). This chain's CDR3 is CATSRETTDTQYF. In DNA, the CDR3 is TGTGCCACCAGCAGGGAGACTACAGATACGCAGTATTTT.

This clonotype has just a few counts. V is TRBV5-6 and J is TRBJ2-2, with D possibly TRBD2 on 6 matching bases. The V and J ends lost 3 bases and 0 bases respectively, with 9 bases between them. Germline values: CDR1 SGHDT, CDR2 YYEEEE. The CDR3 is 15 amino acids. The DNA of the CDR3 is TGTGCCAGCAGCTGGGACTTTCCGAACACCGGGGAGCTGTTTTTT. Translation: CASSWDFPNTGELFF.

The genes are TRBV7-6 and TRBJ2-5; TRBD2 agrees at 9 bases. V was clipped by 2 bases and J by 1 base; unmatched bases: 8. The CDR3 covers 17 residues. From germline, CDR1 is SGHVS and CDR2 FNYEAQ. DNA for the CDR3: TGTGCCAGCAGCTTATTACCCCTAGCGGGGAGCCAAGAGACCCAGTACTTC. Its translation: CASSLLPLAGSQETQYF.

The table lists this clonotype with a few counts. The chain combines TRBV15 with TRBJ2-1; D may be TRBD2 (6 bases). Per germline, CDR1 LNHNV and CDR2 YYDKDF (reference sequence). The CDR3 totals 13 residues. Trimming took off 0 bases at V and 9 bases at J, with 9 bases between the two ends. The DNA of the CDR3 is TGTGCCACCAGCAGAGATCGGGGGATTGAGCAGTTCTTC. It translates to CATSRDRGIEQFF.

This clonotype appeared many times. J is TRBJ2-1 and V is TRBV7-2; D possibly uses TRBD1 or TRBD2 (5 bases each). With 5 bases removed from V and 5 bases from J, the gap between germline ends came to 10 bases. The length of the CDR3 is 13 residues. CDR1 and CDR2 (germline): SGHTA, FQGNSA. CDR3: CASSPGTNNEQFF. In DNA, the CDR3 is TGTGCCAGCAGCCCAGGGACCAACAATGAGCAGTTCTTC.

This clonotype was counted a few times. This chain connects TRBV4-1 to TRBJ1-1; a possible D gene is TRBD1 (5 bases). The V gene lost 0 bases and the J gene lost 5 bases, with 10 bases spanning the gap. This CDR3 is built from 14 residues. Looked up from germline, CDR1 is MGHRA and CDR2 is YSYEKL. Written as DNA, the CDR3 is TGCGCCAGCAGCCAAGATCAGGGAGATACTGAAGCTTTCTTT. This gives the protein CASSQDQGDTEAFF.

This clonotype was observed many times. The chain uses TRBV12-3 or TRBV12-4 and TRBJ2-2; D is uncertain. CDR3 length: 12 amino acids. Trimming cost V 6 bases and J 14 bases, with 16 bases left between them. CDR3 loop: CASSLVPGELFF. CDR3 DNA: TGTGCCAGCAGCCTAGTGCCGGGTGAACTGTTTTTT.

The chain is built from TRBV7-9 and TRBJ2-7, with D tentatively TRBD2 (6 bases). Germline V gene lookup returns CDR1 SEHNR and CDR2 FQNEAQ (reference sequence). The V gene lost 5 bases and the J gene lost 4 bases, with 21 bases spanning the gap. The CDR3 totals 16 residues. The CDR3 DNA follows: TGTGCCAGCAGCCTAGTGGCTAGGACGGGAGATTACGAGCAGTACTTC. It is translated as CASSLVARTGDYEQYF.